These T cell receptor beta chains were read from a single sample in a study of OX40 agonist ivuxolimab in advanced cancers. Measured with immunoSEQ multiplex PCR; TCRdb has only the in-frame clones, and not every one. Of 80,000 or so clones in the sample, just under 95% were seen once. The input for sequencing was CD4+ or CD8+ T cells sorted from blood, taken in a trial of the OX40 agonist ivuxolimab. The source of these receptors is an adult with an advanced solid tumor such as melanoma, head and neck, liver or kidney cancer. CDR3s include the opening cysteine and the closing phenylalanine or tryptophan. Fields, in order: CDR3 protein, CDR3 DNA, J gene, clone size, V gene, D gene. A D gene is named only where the DNA matches it firmly. Expanded clones get a size class; other rows say once, few or many, or leave the size out.

cdr3_aa: CASSLDTGSYNEQFF
cdr3_nt: TGTGCCAGCAGCTTGGACACGGGCTCCTACAATGAGCAGTTCTTC
j_call: TRBJ2-1
clone_size: .
v_call: TRBV5-4
d_call: .

cdr3_aa: CASARRGYTEAFF
cdr3_nt: TGTGCCAGCGCCCGGAGGGGCTACACTGAAGCTTTCTTT
j_call: TRBJ1-1
clone_size: .
v_call: TRBV28
d_call: .

cdr3_aa: CASSLQGNEYEQYF
cdr3_nt: TGTGCCAGCAGCTTACAGGGAAATGAATACGAGCAGTACTTC
j_call: TRBJ2-7
clone_size: .
v_call: TRBV27
d_call: .

cdr3_aa: CASSLSGGAAETQYF
cdr3_nt: TGCGCCAGCAGCTTGTCGGGCGGGGCGGCGGAGACCCAGTACTTC
j_call: TRBJ2-5
clone_size: .
v_call: TRBV5-1
d_call: .

cdr3_aa: CADTWTGSSGELFF
cdr3_nt: TGCGCCGATACCTGGACAGGGAGTTCCGGGGAGCTGTTTTTT
j_call: TRBJ2-2
clone_size: .
v_call: TRBV23-1
d_call: TRBD1

cdr3_aa: CASSGGTVETGELFF
cdr3_nt: TGCGCCAGCAGCGGGGGGACAGTGGAAACCGGGGAGCTGTTTTTT
j_call: TRBJ2-2
clone_size: .
v_call: TRBV5-1
d_call: .

cdr3_aa: CASSPGERLGYTF
cdr3_nt: TGTGCCAGTAGCCCCGGTGAAAGGTTAGGCTACACCTTC
j_call: TRBJ1-2
clone_size: .
v_call: TRBV19
d_call: .

cdr3_aa: CASSLGTVGETQYF
cdr3_nt: TGCGCCAGCAGCTTGGGCACGGTAGGGGAGACCCAGTACTTC
j_call: TRBJ2-5
clone_size: .
v_call: TRBV5-1
d_call: .

cdr3_aa: CASSLGLGGYTF
cdr3_nt: TGTGCCAGCAGCTTGGGCCTCGGAGGCTACACCTTC
j_call: TRBJ1-2
clone_size: .
v_call: TRBV5-6
d_call: .

cdr3_aa: CASSYNGGDNSPLHF
cdr3_nt: TGTGCCAGCAGTTACAACGGGGGCGACAATTCACCCCTCCACTTT
j_call: TRBJ1-6
clone_size: once
v_call: TRBV6-6
d_call: .

cdr3_aa: CASSPDRETQYF
cdr3_nt: TGTGCCAGCTCACCCGACCGAGAGACCCAGTACTTC
j_call: TRBJ2-5
clone_size: .
v_call: TRBV18
d_call: .

cdr3_aa: CASSSDGGQPQHF
cdr3_nt: TGTGCCAGCAGTTCGGACGGTGGTCAGCCCCAGCATTTT
j_call: TRBJ1-5
clone_size: .
v_call: TRBV7-9
d_call: .

cdr3_aa: CASSLTNTIYF
cdr3_nt: TGTGCCAGCAGTTTGACAAACACCATATATTTT
j_call: TRBJ1-3
clone_size: .
v_call: TRBV28
d_call: .

cdr3_aa: CASKFGNTGELFF
cdr3_nt: TGTGCCAGCAAGTTTGGGAACACCGGGGAGCTGTTTTTT
j_call: TRBJ2-2
clone_size: .
v_call: TRBV28
d_call: .

cdr3_aa: CASRRPGQLINEKLFF
cdr3_nt: TGTGCCAGCAGGCGACCGGGCCAGCTCATTAATGAAAAACTGTTTTTT
j_call: TRBJ1-4
clone_size: .
v_call: TRBV28
d_call: .

cdr3_aa: CASSLVGGSDTEAFF
cdr3_nt: TGCGCCAGCAGCTTGGTTGGGGGGTCGGACACTGAAGCTTTCTTT
j_call: TRBJ1-1
clone_size: .
v_call: TRBV5-1
d_call: .

cdr3_aa: CASSLGGRPETQYF
cdr3_nt: TGTGCCAGCAGCTTAGGTGGCCGACCGGAGACCCAGTACTTC
j_call: TRBJ2-5
clone_size: .
v_call: TRBV7-6
d_call: .

cdr3_aa: CASGRGGPPEADTQYF
cdr3_nt: TGTGCTAGTGGAAGGGGGGGGCCCCCTGAGGCAGATACGCAGTATTTT
j_call: TRBJ2-3
clone_size: .
v_call: TRBV12-5
d_call: .

cdr3_aa: CASSLALTGGDEQFF
cdr3_nt: TGCGCCAGCAGCTTGGCCCTTACAGGGGGGGATGAGCAGTTCTTC
j_call: TRBJ2-1
clone_size: once
v_call: TRBV5-1
d_call: .

cdr3_aa: CASSPSPTDYGTGEKSTNEKLFF
cdr3_nt: TGTGCCAGCAGCCCATCCCCGACCGACTACGGGACAGGGGAAAAGTCAACTAATGAAAAACTGTTTTTT
j_call: TRBJ1-4
clone_size: .
v_call: TRBV13
d_call: TRBD1

cdr3_aa: CASSPPLQETSGRLYF
cdr3_nt: TGTGCCAGCTCACCACCTCTCCAGGAGACTAGCGGGAGACTGTACTTC
j_call: TRBJ2-7
clone_size: .
v_call: TRBV18
d_call: TRBD2

cdr3_aa: CASSINGRASAYNEQFF
cdr3_nt: TGTGCCAGTAGTATAAACGGGCGGGCCTCCGCCTACAATGAGCAGTTCTTC
j_call: TRBJ2-1
clone_size: .
v_call: TRBV19
d_call: .

cdr3_aa: CASSYSPGSNTGELFF
cdr3_nt: TGTGCCAGCAGTTACTCGCCTGGATCGAACACCGGGGAGCTGTTTTTT
j_call: TRBJ2-2
clone_size: .
v_call: TRBV6-5
d_call: .

cdr3_aa: CASSYSGGTNEQFF
cdr3_nt: TGTGCCAGCAGTTACAGCGGAGGGACGAATGAGCAGTTCTTC
j_call: TRBJ2-1
clone_size: few
v_call: TRBV6-6
d_call: .

cdr3_aa: CASRSGLAGINTGELFF
cdr3_nt: TGTGCAAGTCGCTCGGGACTAGCGGGGATTAACACCGGGGAGCTGTTTTTT
j_call: TRBJ2-2
clone_size: .
v_call: TRBV12-2
d_call: .

cdr3_aa: CASSAGTDYGYTF
cdr3_nt: TGTGCCAGCTCGGCCGGGACAGACTATGGCTACACCTTC
j_call: TRBJ1-2
clone_size: .
v_call: TRBV18
d_call: TRBD1

cdr3_aa: CASSPAGGQLYNEQFF
cdr3_nt: TGTGCCAGCAGCCCCGCGGGGGGGCAACTCTACAATGAGCAGTTCTTC
j_call: TRBJ2-1
clone_size: once
v_call: TRBV7-2
d_call: TRBD2

cdr3_aa: CASSSSASTDTQYF
cdr3_nt: TGCGCCAGCAGCTCCTCGGCCAGCACAGATACGCAGTATTTT
j_call: TRBJ2-3
clone_size: .
v_call: TRBV5-1
d_call: .

cdr3_aa: CASTTGAGVNNEQFF
cdr3_nt: TGTGCCAGTACCACAGGGGCAGGGGTAAACAATGAGCAGTTCTTC
j_call: TRBJ2-1
clone_size: .
v_call: TRBV19
d_call: TRBD1

cdr3_aa: CASSPTGPLNQPQHF
cdr3_nt: TGTGCCAGCAGCCCGACAGGACCACTAAATCAGCCCCAGCATTTT
j_call: TRBJ1-5
clone_size: .
v_call: TRBV7-2
d_call: .

cdr3_aa: CASSDTYTDTQYF
cdr3_nt: TGTGCCAGCAGTGACACCTACACAGATACGCAGTATTTT
j_call: TRBJ2-3
clone_size: .
v_call: TRBV6-1
d_call: .

cdr3_aa: CASSLSGQGYYEQYF
cdr3_nt: TGTGCCAGCAGTTTATCCGGTCAGGGTTACTACGAGCAGTACTTC
j_call: TRBJ2-7
clone_size: .
v_call: TRBV27
d_call: .

cdr3_aa: CASSFPGQSSGANVLTF
cdr3_nt: TGTGCCAGCAGCTTTCCGGGACAATCCTCTGGGGCCAACGTCCTGACTTTC
j_call: TRBJ2-6
clone_size: .
v_call: TRBV5-8
d_call: .

cdr3_aa: CASSDSLEAFF
cdr3_nt: TGTGCCAGCAGCGATAGTCTTGAAGCTTTCTTT
j_call: TRBJ1-1
clone_size: .
v_call: TRBV6-5
d_call: .

cdr3_aa: CASREQGSRYEQYF
cdr3_nt: TGTGCCAGCAGGGAACAGGGGAGTCGCTACGAGCAGTACTTC
j_call: TRBJ2-7
clone_size: .
v_call: TRBV28
d_call: TRBD1

cdr3_aa: CASSPRDSQETQYF
cdr3_nt: TGTGCCAGCAGCCCGAGGGACAGCCAAGAGACCCAGTACTTC
j_call: TRBJ2-5
clone_size: .
v_call: TRBV7-9
d_call: TRBD1

cdr3_aa: CAWSRDFTDTQYF
cdr3_nt: TGTGCCTGGAGTAGGGACTTCACAGATACGCAGTATTTT
j_call: TRBJ2-3
clone_size: .
v_call: TRBV30
d_call: .

cdr3_aa: CAITQGAPNYGYTF
cdr3_nt: TGTGCCATCACTCAGGGGGCCCCGAACTATGGCTACACCTTC
j_call: TRBJ1-2
clone_size: .
v_call: TRBV10-3
d_call: TRBD1

cdr3_aa: CASSLDRSYEQYF
cdr3_nt: TGTGCCAGCAGCTTGGACAGGAGTTACGAGCAGTACTTC
j_call: TRBJ2-7
clone_size: .
v_call: TRBV5-4
d_call: .

cdr3_aa: CASSPPGGYGYTF
cdr3_nt: TGTGCCAGCAGCCCACCGGGGGGCTATGGCTACACCTTC
j_call: TRBJ1-2
clone_size: .
v_call: TRBV11-2
d_call: .

cdr3_aa: CASRVGLAAAYEQYF
cdr3_nt: TGTGCCAGCAGGGTTGGGCTAGCGGCCGCCTACGAGCAGTACTTC
j_call: TRBJ2-7
clone_size: few
v_call: TRBV7-2
d_call: TRBD2

cdr3_aa: CAISEGVRDGTYGYTF
cdr3_nt: TGTGCCATCAGTGAGGGGGTCCGGGACGGAACCTATGGCTACACCTTC
j_call: TRBJ1-2
clone_size: .
v_call: TRBV10-3
d_call: .

cdr3_aa: CASSQDLGDRGHGYTF
cdr3_nt: TGCGCCAGCAGCCAAGATTTAGGGGACAGGGGACACGGCTACACCTTC
j_call: TRBJ1-2
clone_size: once
v_call: TRBV7-2
d_call: TRBD1

cdr3_aa: CASSLGGTDTQYF
cdr3_nt: TGTGCCAGCAGCTTAGGGGGCACAGATACGCAGTATTTT
j_call: TRBJ2-3
clone_size: .
v_call: TRBV7-6
d_call: .

cdr3_aa: CASSRRPGTGELFF
cdr3_nt: TGTGCCAGCTCAAGACGCCCGGGGACCGGGGAGCTGTTTTTT
j_call: TRBJ2-2
clone_size: .
v_call: TRBV18
d_call: .

cdr3_aa: CASSLSIQYGYTF
cdr3_nt: TGTGCCAGCAGTTTATCGATTCAATATGGCTACACCTTC
j_call: TRBJ1-2
clone_size: .
v_call: TRBV27
d_call: .

cdr3_aa: CASSQDMNTEAFF
cdr3_nt: TGTGCCAGCTCGCAGGACATGAACACTGAAGCTTTCTTT
j_call: TRBJ1-1
clone_size: once
v_call: TRBV18
d_call: .

cdr3_aa: CASSTVGLSNQPQHF
cdr3_nt: TGTGCCAGTAGTACCGTAGGACTGAGCAATCAGCCCCAGCATTTT
j_call: TRBJ1-5
clone_size: once
v_call: TRBV19
d_call: .

cdr3_aa: CASLPGGRVRYTGELFF
cdr3_nt: TGTGCCAGCCTACCCGGAGGTCGGGTTAGGTACACCGGGGAGCTGTTTTTT
j_call: TRBJ2-2
clone_size: .
v_call: TRBV19
d_call: .

cdr3_aa: CASSYSSGESYNEQFF
cdr3_nt: TGTGCCAGCAGTTACTCGAGCGGGGAATCCTACAATGAGCAGTTCTTC
j_call: TRBJ2-1
clone_size: .
v_call: TRBV6-5
d_call: TRBD2

cdr3_aa: CASSVRGGDYGYTF
cdr3_nt: TGCGCCAGCAGCGTCAGGGGAGGGGACTATGGCTACACCTTC
j_call: TRBJ1-2
clone_size: .
v_call: TRBV5-1
d_call: .

cdr3_aa: CASSADRGTNEQFF
cdr3_nt: TGTGCCAGCAGTGCGGACAGGGGGACGAATGAGCAGTTCTTC
j_call: TRBJ2-1
clone_size: .
v_call: TRBV6-6
d_call: TRBD1